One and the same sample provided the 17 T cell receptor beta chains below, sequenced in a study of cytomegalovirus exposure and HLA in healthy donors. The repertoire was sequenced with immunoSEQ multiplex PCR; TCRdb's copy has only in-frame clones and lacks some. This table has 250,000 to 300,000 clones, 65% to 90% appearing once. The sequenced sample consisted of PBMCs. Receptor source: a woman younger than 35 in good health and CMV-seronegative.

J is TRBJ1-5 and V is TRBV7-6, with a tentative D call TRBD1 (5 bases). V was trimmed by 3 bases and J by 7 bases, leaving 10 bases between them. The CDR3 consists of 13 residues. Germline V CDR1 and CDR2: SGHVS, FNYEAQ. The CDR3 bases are TGTGCCAGCAGCTTCGGAGGGGTACAGCCCCAGCATTTT. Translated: CASSFGGVQPQHF.

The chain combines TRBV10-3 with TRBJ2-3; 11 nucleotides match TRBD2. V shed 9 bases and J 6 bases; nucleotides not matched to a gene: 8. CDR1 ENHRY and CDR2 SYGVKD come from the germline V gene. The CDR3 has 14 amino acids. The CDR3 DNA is TGTGCCATAGCTAGCGGGGGGCCGTTGGATACGCAGTATTTT. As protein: CAIASGGPLDTQYF.

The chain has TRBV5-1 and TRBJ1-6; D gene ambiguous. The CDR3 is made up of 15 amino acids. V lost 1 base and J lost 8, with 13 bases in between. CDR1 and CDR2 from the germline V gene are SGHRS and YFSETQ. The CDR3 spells CASSLRRPRDSPLHF. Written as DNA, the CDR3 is TGCGCCAGCAGCTTGAGACGCCCGAGGGATTCACCCCTCCACTTT.

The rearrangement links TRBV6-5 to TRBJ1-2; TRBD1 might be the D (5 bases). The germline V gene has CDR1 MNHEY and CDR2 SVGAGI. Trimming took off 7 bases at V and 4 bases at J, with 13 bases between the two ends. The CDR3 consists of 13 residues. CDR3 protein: CASTLTQGYGYTF. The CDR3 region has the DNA TGTGCCAGCACCTTAACCCAGGGCTATGGCTACACCTTC.

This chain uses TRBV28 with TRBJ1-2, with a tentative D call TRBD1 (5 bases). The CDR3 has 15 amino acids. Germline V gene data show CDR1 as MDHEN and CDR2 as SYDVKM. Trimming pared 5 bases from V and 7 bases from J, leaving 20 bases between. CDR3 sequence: CASSKDRASTGGYTF. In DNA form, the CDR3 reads TGTGCCAGCAGTAAAGACAGAGCCTCTACTGGTGGCTACACCTTC.

In nucleotides, the CDR3 is TGCGCCAGCGGAGGGACAGGTCAGTTTAGCACTGAAGCTTTCTTT. Translation gives CASGGTGQFSTEAFF. The chain uses TRBV5-1 and TRBJ1-1, with TRBD1 matching 8 bases. The CDR3 is 15 residues long. The germline V gene encodes CDR1 SGHRS and CDR2 YFSETQ. V was clipped by 7 bases and J by 4 bases; unmatched bases: 12.

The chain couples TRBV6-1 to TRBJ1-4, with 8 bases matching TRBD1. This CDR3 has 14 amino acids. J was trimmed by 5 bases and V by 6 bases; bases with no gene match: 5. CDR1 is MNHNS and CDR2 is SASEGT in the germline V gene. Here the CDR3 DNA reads TGTGCCAGCAGGTTGACAGGGGCAAATGAAAAACTGTTTTTT. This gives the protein CASRLTGANEKLFF.

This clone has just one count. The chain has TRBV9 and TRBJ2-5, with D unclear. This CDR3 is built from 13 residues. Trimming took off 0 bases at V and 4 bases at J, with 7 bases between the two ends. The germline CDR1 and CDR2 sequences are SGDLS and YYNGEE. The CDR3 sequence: CASSVGLRETQYF. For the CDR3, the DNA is TGTGCCAGCAGCGTAGGCCTTAGAGAGACCCAGTACTTC.

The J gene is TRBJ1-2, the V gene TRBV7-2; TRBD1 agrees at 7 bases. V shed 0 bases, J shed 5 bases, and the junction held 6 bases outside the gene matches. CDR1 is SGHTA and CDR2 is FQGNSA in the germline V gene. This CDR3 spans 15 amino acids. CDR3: CASSLAGRGWYGYTF. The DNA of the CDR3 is TGTGCCAGCAGCTTAGCGGGCAGGGGGTGGTATGGCTACACCTTC.

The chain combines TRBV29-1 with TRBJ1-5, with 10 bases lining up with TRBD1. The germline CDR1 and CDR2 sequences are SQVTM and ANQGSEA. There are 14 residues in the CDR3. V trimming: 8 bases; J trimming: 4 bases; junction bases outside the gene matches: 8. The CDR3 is CSLVGQGENQPQHF. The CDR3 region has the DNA TGCAGCCTTGTCGGACAGGGGGAAAATCAGCCCCAGCATTTT. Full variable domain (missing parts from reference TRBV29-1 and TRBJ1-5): SAVISQKPSRDICQRGTSLTIQCQVDSQVTMMFWYRQQPGQSLTLIATANQGSEATYESGFVIDKFPISRPNLTFSTLTVSNMSPEDSSIYLCSLVGQGENQPQHFGDGTRLSIL.

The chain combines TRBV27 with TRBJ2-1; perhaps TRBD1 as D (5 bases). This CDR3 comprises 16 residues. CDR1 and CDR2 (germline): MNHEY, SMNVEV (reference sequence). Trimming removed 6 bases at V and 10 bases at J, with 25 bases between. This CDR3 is CASRGGQPKTVREQFF. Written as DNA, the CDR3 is TGTGCCAGCAGGGGTGGACAACCTAAGACGGTCCGGGAGCAGTTCTTC.

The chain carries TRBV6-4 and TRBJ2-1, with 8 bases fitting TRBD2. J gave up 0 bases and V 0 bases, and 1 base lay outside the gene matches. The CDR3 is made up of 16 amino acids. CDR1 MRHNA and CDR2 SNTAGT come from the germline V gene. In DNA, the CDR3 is TGTGCCAGCAGTGACTCGCTAGCGGGCTCCTACAATGAGCAGTTCTTC. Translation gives CASSDSLAGSYNEQFF.

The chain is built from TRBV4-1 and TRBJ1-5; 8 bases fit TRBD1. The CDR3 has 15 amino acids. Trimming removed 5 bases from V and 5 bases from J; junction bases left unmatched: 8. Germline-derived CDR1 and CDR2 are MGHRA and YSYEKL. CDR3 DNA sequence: TGCGCCAGCAGCTTCGGACAGGGCGGGGATCAGCCCCAGCATTTT. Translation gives CASSFGQGGDQPQHF.

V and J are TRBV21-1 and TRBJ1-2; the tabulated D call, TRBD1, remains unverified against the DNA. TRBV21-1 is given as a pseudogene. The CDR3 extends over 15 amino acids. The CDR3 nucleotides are TGTGCCAGCAGCAAAAAAGAACAGGGTAGCTATGGCTACACCTTC. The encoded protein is CASSKKEQGSYGYTF.

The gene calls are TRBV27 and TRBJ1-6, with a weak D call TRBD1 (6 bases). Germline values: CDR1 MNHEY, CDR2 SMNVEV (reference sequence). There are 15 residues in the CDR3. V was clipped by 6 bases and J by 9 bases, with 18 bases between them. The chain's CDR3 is CASSRSGGFGSPLHF. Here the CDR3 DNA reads TGTGCCAGCAGCCGAAGCGGGGGCTTCGGTTCACCCCTCCACTTT.

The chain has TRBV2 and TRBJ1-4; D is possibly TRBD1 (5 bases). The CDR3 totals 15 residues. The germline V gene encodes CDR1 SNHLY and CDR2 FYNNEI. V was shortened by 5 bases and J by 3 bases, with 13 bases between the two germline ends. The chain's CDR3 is CASSRRSGPNEKLFF. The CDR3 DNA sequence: TGTGCCAGCAGTAGAAGATCAGGGCCTAATGAAAAACTGTTTTTT.

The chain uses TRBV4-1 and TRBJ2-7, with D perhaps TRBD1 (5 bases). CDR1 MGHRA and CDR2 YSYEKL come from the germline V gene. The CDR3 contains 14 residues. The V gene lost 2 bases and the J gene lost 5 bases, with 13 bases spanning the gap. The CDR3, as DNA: TGCGCCAGCAGCCAATTTCCAGGGTTCGACGAGCAGTACTTC. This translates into CASSQFPGFDEQYF.